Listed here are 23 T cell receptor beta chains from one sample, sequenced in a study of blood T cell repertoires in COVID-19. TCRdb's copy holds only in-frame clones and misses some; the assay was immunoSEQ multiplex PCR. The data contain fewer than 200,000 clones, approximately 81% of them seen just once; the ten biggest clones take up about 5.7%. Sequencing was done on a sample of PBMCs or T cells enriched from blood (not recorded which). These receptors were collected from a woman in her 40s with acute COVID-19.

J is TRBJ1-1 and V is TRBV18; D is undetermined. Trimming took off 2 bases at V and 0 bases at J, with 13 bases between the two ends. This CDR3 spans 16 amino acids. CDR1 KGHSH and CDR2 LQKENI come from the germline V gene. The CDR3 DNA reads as TGTGCCAGCTCACCAACGGAACAGCCCCTGAACACTGAAGCTTTCTTT. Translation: CASSPTEQPLNTEAFF.

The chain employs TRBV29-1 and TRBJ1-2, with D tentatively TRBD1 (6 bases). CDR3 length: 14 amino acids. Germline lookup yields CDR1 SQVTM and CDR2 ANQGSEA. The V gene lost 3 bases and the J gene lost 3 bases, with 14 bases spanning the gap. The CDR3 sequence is CSVDFRGADYGYTF. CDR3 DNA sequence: TGCAGCGTTGATTTTCGGGGGGCCGACTATGGCTACACCTTC.

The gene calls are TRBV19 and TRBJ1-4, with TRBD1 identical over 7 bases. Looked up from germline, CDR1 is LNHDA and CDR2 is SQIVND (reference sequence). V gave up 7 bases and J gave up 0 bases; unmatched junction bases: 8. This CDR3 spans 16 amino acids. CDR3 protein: CASTLDRFATNEKLFF. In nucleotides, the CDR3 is TGTGCCAGTACCTTGGACAGGTTTGCAACTAATGAAAAACTGTTTTTT.

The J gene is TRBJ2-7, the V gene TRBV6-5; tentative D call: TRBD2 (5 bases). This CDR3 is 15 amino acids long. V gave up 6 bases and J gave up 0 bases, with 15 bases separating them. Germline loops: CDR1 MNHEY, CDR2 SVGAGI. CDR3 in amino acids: CASSDKSGISYEQYF. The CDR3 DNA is TGTGCCAGCAGCGACAAGAGCGGAATCTCCTACGAGCAGTACTTC.

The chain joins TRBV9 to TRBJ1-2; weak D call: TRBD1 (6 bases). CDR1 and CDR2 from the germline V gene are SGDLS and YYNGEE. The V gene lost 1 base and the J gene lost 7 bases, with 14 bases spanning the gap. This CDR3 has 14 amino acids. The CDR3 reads CASSVPGHGSGYTF. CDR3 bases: TGTGCCAGCAGCGTACCGGGACATGGGTCTGGCTACACCTTC.

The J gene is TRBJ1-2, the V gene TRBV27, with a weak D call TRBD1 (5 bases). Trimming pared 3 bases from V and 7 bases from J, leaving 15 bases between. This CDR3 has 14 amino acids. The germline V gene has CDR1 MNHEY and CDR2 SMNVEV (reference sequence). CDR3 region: CASSFYPGVRGYTF. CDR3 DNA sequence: TGTGCCAGCAGTTTTTATCCGGGGGTTCGTGGCTACACCTTC.

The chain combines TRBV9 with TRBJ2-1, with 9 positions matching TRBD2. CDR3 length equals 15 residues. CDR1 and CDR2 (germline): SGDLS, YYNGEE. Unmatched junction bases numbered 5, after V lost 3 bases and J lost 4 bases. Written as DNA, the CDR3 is TGTGCCAGCAGCGGGTCGGGACTAGCTTACAATGAGCAGTTCTTC. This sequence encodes CASSGSGLAYNEQFF.

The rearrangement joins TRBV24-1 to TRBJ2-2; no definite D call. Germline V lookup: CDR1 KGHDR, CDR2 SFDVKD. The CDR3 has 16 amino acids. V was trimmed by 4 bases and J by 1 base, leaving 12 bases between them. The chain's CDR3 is CATSDGSVRNTGELFF. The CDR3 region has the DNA TGTGCCACCAGTGACGGGTCGGTCCGGAACACCGGGGAGCTGTTTTTT.

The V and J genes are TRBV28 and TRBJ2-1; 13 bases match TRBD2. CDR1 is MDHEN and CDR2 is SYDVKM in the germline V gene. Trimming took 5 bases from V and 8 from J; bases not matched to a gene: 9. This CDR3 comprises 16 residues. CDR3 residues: CASSTQTSGRLDEQFF. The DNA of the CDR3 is TGTGCCAGCAGTACGCAGACTAGCGGGAGGTTAGATGAGCAGTTCTTC.

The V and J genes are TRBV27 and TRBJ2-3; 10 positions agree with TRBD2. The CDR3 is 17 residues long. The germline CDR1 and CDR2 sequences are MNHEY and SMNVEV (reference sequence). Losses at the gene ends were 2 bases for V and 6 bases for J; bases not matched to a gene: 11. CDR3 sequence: CASSLTRLAGVSDTQYF. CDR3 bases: TGTGCCAGCAGTTTAACTCGCCTAGCGGGAGTGTCTGATACGCAGTATTTT.

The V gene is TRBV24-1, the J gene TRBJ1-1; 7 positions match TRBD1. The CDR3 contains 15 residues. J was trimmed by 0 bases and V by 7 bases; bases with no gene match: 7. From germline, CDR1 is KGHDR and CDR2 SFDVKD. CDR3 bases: TGTGCCACCAGGCAGACAGGGAATTTGAACACTGAAGCTTTCTTT. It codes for CATRQTGNLNTEAFF.

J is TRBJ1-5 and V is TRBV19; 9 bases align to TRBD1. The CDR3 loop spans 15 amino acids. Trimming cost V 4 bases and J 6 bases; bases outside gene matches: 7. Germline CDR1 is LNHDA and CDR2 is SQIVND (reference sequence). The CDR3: CASSKGYRGLQPQHF. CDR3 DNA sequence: TGTGCCAGTAGTAAAGGTTACAGGGGGCTTCAGCCCCAGCATTTT.

DNA for the CDR3: TGTGCCAGCAGCCTGGGACTAGCGGGAGTGGGAGAGCAGTTCTTC. It encodes CASSLGLAGVGEQFF. V is TRBV2 and J is TRBJ2-1, with 14 bases that match TRBD2. Germline loops: CDR1 SNHLY, CDR2 FYNNEI. The CDR3 is 15 amino acids. The ends lost 6 bases at V and 10 bases at J; junction bases unmatched: 8.

The CDR3 here is CASSRTGGEGYGYTF. The CDR3 nucleotides are TGTGCCAGCAGCCGAACAGGGGGCGAAGGGTATGGCTACACCTTC. This chain connects TRBV5-6 to TRBJ1-2, with 9 bases aligning to TRBD1. The V gene's germline CDR1 is SGHDT and CDR2 YYEEEE. V lost 4 bases to trimming and J lost 5 bases; unmatched junction nucleotides: 9. CDR3 length: 15 amino acids.

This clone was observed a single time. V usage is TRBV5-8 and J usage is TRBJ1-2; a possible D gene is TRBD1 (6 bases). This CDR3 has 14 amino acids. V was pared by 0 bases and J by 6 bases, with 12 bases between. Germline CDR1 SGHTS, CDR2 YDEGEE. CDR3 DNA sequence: TGTGCCAGCAGCTTGGTTAGGACAGCCAATGGCTACACCTTC. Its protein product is CASSLVRTANGYTF.

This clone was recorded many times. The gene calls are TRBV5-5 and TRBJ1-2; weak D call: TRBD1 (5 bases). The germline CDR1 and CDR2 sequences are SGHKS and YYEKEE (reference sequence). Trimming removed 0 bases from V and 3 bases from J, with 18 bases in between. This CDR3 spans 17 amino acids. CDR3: CASSLGGSGRGDYGYTF. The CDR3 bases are TGTGCCAGCAGCTTGGGCGGTTCCGGGAGGGGTGACTATGGCTACACCTTC.

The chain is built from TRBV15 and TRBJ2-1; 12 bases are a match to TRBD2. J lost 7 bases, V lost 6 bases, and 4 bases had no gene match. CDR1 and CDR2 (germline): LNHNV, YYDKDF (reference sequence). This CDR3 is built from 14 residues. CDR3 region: CATRTSGSRNEQFF. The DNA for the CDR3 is TGTGCCACCAGGACTAGCGGGAGCAGAAATGAGCAGTTCTTC.

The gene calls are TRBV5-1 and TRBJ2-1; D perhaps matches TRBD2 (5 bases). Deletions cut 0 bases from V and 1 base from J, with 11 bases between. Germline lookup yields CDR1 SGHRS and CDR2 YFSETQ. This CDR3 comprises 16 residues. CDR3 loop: CASSLGGGGSYNEQFF. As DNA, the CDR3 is TGCGCCAGCAGCTTGGGAGGAGGAGGTTCCTACAATGAGCAGTTCTTC.

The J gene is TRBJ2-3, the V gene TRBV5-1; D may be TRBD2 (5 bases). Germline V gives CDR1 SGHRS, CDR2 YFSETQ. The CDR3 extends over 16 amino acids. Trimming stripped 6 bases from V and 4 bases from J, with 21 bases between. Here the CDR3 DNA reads TGCGCCAGCACCCTCGGAGTGGGAGACTGGCCAGATACGCAGTATTTT. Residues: CASTLGVGDWPDTQYF.

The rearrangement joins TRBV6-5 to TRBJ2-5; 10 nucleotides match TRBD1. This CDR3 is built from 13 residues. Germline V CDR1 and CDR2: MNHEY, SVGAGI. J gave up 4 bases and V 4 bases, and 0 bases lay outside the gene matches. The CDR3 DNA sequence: TGTGCCAGCAGTTGGACAGGGGGAGAGACCCAGTACTTC. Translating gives CASSWTGGETQYF.

CDR3 bases: TGTGCCAGCACCCGGACTATGGGCTCCTACAATGAGCAGTTCTTC. Translated, it gives CASTRTMGSYNEQFF. This sequence joins TRBV25-1 and TRBJ2-1; D might be TRBD2 (6 bases). V was pared by 7 bases and J by 0 bases, with 13 bases between. From germline, CDR1 is MGHDK and CDR2 SYGVNS. This CDR3 is built from 15 residues.

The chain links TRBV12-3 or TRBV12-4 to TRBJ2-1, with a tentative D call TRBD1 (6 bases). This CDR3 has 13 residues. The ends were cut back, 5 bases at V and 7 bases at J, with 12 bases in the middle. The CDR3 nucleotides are TGTGCCAGCAGTCCCCCCGACAGGAATGAGCAGTTCTTC. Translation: CASSPPDRNEQFF.

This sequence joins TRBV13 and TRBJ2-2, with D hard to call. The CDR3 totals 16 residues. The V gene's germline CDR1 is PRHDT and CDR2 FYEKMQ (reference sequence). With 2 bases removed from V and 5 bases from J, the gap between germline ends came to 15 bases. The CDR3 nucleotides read TGTGCCAGCAGCTTAAGGCGGCCCCGTCTTACCGGGGAGCTGTTTTTT. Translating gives CASSLRRPRLTGELFF.